Listed below are T cell receptor beta chains from one sample, sequenced in a study of regulatory T cells in long-lasting Graves disease. TCRdb reprocessed the multiplex PCR reads with MiXCR, giving one entry per CDR3 protein. The data hold 450,000 or so distinct CDR3 sequences, with approximately 22% observed a single time. The sequences come from peripheral blood mononuclear cells (PBMCs), collected when the disease was refractory, from a patient treated with antithyroid drugs. Receptors originate from a female donor with Graves disease. CDR3s include the opening cysteine and the closing phenylalanine or tryptophan. The D gene is left open where the match is weak. Some rows have no size entry. The others give once, few or many, or a class for an expanded clone.

few	TRBV7-9	TRBJ2-5	TRBD2	TGTGCCAGCAGCTTAGTTTTCGGTAGCGGGAAAGAGACCCAGTACTTC	CASSLVFGSGKETQYF
few	TRBV28	TRBJ1-3	-	TGTGCCAGCAGCCCGCAATCTGGAAACACCATATATTTT	CASSPQSGNTIYF
few	TRBV18	TRBJ2-2	TRBD1	TGTGCCAGCTCAGACAGGGGAGCCGGGGAGCTGTTTTTT	CASSDRGAGELFF
many	TRBV2	TRBJ2-7	-	TGTGCCAGCAGTGCAGGGTCCCACGAGCAGTACTTC	CASSAGSHEQYF
-	TRBV7-3	TRBJ2-3	TRBD1	TGTGCCAGCAGCTCGGGACAGGGAGTTGGAGATACGCAGTATTTT	CASSSGQGVGDTQYF
many	TRBV2	TRBJ2-3	-	TGTGCCAGCAGTGTTTCGGATACGCAGTATTTT	CASSVSDTQYF
-	TRBV20-1	TRBJ2-2	-	TGCAGTGCCATTAAGGGAGGGAACACCGGGGAGCTGTTTTTT	CSAIKGGNTGELFF
few	TRBV20-1	TRBJ2-6	-	TGCAGTGCTACTCTCACCGGGGCCAACGTCCTGACTTTC	CSATLTGANVLTF
few	TRBV9	TRBJ1-2	-	TGTGCCAGCAGCGAGCCATCCCGGGACTCAACTAACTATGGCTACACCTTC	CASSEPSRDSTNYGYTF
-	TRBV25-1	TRBJ1-3	-	TGTGTCGGGGGCCTCTACTCTGGAAACACCATATATTTT	CVGGLYSGNTIYF
few	TRBV11-1	TRBJ2-2	TRBD1	TGTGCCAGCAGCTTTTACAGGGGGCGTAAGAACACCGGGGAGCTGTTTTTT	CASSFYRGRKNTGELFF
many	TRBV7-2	TRBJ2-5	-	TGTGCCAGCAGCTTACCAGGGGGGCAAGAGACCCAGTACTTC	CASSLPGGQETQYF
-	TRBV6-1	TRBJ2-2	-	TGTGCCAGCAGGATATGGACCGGAGCTCACACCGGGGAGCTGTTTTTT	CASRIWTGAHTGELFF
many	TRBV28	TRBJ1-2	TRBD1	TGTGCCAGCAGGGCCGGGACAGGCCTCAACTATGGCTACACCTTC	CASRAGTGLNYGYTF
-	TRBV10-3	TRBJ2-5	-	TGTGCCATCAGTTCCTCCCGGGGCCAAGAGACCCAGTACTTC	CAISSSRGQETQYF
-	TRBV12-3/TRBV12-4	TRBJ2-2	-	TGTGCCAGCAGCCAAGAGACCTACACCGGGGAGCTGTTTTTT	CASSQETYTGELFF
many	TRBV28	TRBJ1-4	TRBD1	TGTGCCAGCAGTCAGACAGGGGCACGGGGTGAAAAACTGTTTTTT	CASSQTGARGEKLFF
many	TRBV10-3	TRBJ1-6	TRBD1	TGTGCCATCAGTATGACAGGGGAACCTACTAATTCACCCCTCCACTTT	CAISMTGEPTNSPLHF
few	TRBV19	TRBJ2-2	TRBD2	TGTGCCAGCCGTACGGGACTACAAACCGGGGAGCTGTTTTTT	CASRTGLQTGELFF
-	TRBV7-2	TRBJ2-7	-	TGTGCCAGCAGCTTGGCCGCTCCCTTCGGTAACGACGAGCAGTACTTC	CASSLAAPFGNDEQYF
-	TRBV19	TRBJ2-5	TRBD2	TGTGCCAGTAGTAGAGCCTCCACGGGGGGGCCCGCTGGGACCCAGTACTTC	CASSRASTGGPAGTQYF
-	TRBV5-5	TRBJ1-1	-	TGTGCCAGCAGCTTGGCTCCGGGAACTGAAGCTTTCTTT	CASSLAPGTEAFF
many	TRBV20-1	TRBJ2-7	-	TGCAGTGCTAGTCCGCGCGGGGAGATCAGAAACGAGCAGTACTTC	CSASPRGEIRNEQYF
many	TRBV28	TRBJ2-5	TRBD1	TGTGCCAGCACGGGACAGGGGCTCCAAGAGACCCAGTACTTC	CASTGQGLQETQYF
few	TRBV7-3	TRBJ2-7	-	TGTGCCAGCAGCTCAGGACCGGACAGCCGCTACGAGCAGTACTTC	CASSSGPDSRYEQYF
few	TRBV10-3	TRBJ1-5	-	TGTGCCATCAGTAGCCAGGGTTATAATCAGCCCCAGCATTTT	CAISSQGYNQPQHF
many	TRBV9	TRBJ2-3	TRBD2	TGTGCCAGCAGTTTGACTAGCGGGGGCACAGATACGCAGTATTTT	CASSLTSGGTDTQYF
few	TRBV9	TRBJ2-7	-	TGTGCCAGCAGCTCCAGGGAACGGGAGCAGTACTTC	CASSSREREQYF
-	TRBV29-1	TRBJ2-3	TRBD2	TGCAGCGTCATGACTAGCGGGGGACCAGGAGATACGCAGTATTTT	CSVMTSGGPGDTQYF
-	TRBV20-1	TRBJ2-5	-	TGCAGTGCTAGGAGGGGGGGGAGCCTCGAGGAGACCCAGTACTTC	CSARRGGSLEETQYF
-	TRBV12-3/TRBV12-4	TRBJ1-3	-	TGTGCCATCATTAGGGGGAATGGAAACACCATATATTTT	CAIIRGNGNTIYF
-	TRBV27	TRBJ2-5	-	TGTGCCAGCAGGAACTTTCCTGGTGGGAACCAAGAGACCCAGTACTTC	CASRNFPGGNQETQYF
many	TRBV13	TRBJ2-5	TRBD1	TGTGCCAGCAGCCAGGGAACAGGGGGCAGAGAGACCCAGTACTTC	CASSQGTGGRETQYF
-	TRBV19	TRBJ1-2	-	TGTGCCAGTGCCCACGGGGGTGAAGGGGCTCCTGTCTATGGCTACACCTTC	CASAHGGEGAPVYGYTF